A single TCR beta chain is shown here with its context. Its antigen remains unknown. The data originate from a study of T cell responses to AZD1222 COVID-19 vaccine. About the study: It was second doses at about 4 or about 12 weeks that were pooled. Findings and limits, study-wide: Once two AZD1222 doses were given, Spike-specific TCR breadth and depth went up. Vaccine-associated CD4 TCRs ranged over spike, dominating at 160-218 and 743-854. All repertoire sampling was performed exclusively after the peak T cell response.

Some clones are missing from TCRdb's copy, which holds only in-frame ones; the method was immunoSEQ multiplex PCR. The table lists roughly 97,000 clones, approximately 89% of them singletons. The length of the CDR3 is 17 residues. Germline-derived CDR1 and CDR2 are LNHDA and SQIVND (reference sequence). V lost 3 bases and J lost 2, with 19 bases in between. This chain links TRBV19 with TRBJ1-2; no clear D. This specimen consisted of peripheral blood, obtained on day 0 of AZD1222 vaccination. This clonotype was obtained from an adult in good health. In DNA, the CDR3 is TGTGCCAGTAGTATGCGGCAGGTCGCCGAGTTAAACTATGGCTACACCTTC. It yields the protein CASSMRQVAELNYGYTF.